Listed below are T cell receptor beta chains from one sample, sequenced in a study of blood T cell repertoires in COVID-19. Method: immunoSEQ multiplex PCR; TCRdb's copy keeps in-frame clones and lacks some. This table has around 70,000 clones, around 84% appearing once. The sample consisted of peripheral blood. The receptors here all came from a man in his fifties or sixties with acute or convalescent COVID-19. Both conserved end residues are part of each CDR3. Fields, in order: V gene, clone size, D gene, J gene, CDR3 DNA, CDR3 protein. D genes are given only for firm matches. Clone size, where shown, is once, few, many, or a class for clones that have expanded.

>TRBV5-6|.|TRBD1|TRBJ1-6
TGTGCCAGCAGTAAACAACCAGGGACAGGGGCCTACTATAATTCACCCCTCCACTTT
CASSKQPGTGAYYNSPLHF
>TRBV11-3|once|.|TRBJ1-4
TGTGCCAGCAGCTCAGACAGTGGTGAAAAACTGTTTTTT
CASSSDSGEKLFF
>TRBV24-1|.|TRBD2|TRBJ2-3
TGTGCCACCAGTGATTCCATTTCGCTCGGGACTAGACCAGATACGCAGTATTTT
CATSDSISLGTRPDTQYF
>TRBV7-9|.|.|TRBJ1-2
TGTGCCAGCAGCCCCAGGAAGGAAACCTATGGCTACACCTTC
CASSPRKETYGYTF
>TRBV20-1|.|.|TRBJ2-7
TGCAGTGCTCCGTCCCCGGACGAGCAGTACTTC
CSAPSPDEQYF
>TRBV28|.|.|TRBJ1-4
TGTGCCAGCAGGCGGACCTTCGGGGGTGAAAAACTGTTTTTT
CASRRTFGGEKLFF
>TRBV7-3|.|.|TRBJ2-1
TGTGCCAGCAGCTTTTCCCTGAGCTCCTACAATGAGCAGTTCTTC
CASSFSLSSYNEQFF
>TRBV3-1/TRBV3-2|.|.|TRBJ2-5
TGTGCCAGCAGCCCCTCAGGGCCCCAAGAGACCCAGTACTTC
CASSPSGPQETQYF
>TRBV7-3|.|TRBD1|TRBJ1-1
TGTGCCAGCAGCCTAGACAGGGGGCTGGCTTTCTTT
CASSLDRGLAFF
>TRBV9|.|TRBD1|TRBJ2-2
TGTGCCAGCAGCGACGTGGGACAGAAAAACACCGGGGAGCTGTTTTTT
CASSDVGQKNTGELFF
>TRBV7-9|.|TRBD2|TRBJ2-7
TGTGCCAGCAGCAACCCGACTAGCGGGAGAGCCCACGAGCAGTACTTC
CASSNPTSGRAHEQYF
>TRBV19|.|.|TRBJ2-5
TGTGCCAGTAGACAGGACCTAAGAGGGACCCAGTACTTC
CASRQDLRGTQYF
>TRBV24-1|once|TRBD1|TRBJ2-3
TGTGCCACCAGTGTTCCGGGACAGGGTCCCGATACGCAGTATTTT
CATSVPGQGPDTQYF
>TRBV11-3|.|TRBD2|TRBJ2-1
TGTGCCAGCAGCTTAGGGGGGACTAGGGGTAATGAGCAGTTCTTC
CASSLGGTRGNEQFF
>TRBV4-1|few|TRBD2|TRBJ2-3
TGCGCCAGCCGGCGGGGGACCTCTAGCACAGATACGCAGTATTTT
CASRRGTSSTDTQYF
>TRBV20-1|.|.|TRBJ1-1
TGCAGTGCCACAGAGAACACTGAAGCTTTCTTT
CSATENTEAFF
>TRBV2|.|.|TRBJ2-5
TGTGCCAGCGAACAAAGAACCGACCGGAGGGGCGAGACCCAGTACTTC
CASEQRTDRRGETQYF
>TRBV3-1/TRBV3-2|.|TRBD1|TRBJ1-2
TGTGCCAGCAGCCTCGGACAGGTATCTAACTATGGCTACACCTTC
CASSLGQVSNYGYTF
>TRBV15|.|TRBD1|TRBJ1-2
TGTGCCACCAGCAACAGGGGGCTTGGCTACACCTTC
CATSNRGLGYTF
>TRBV5-1|.|.|TRBJ1-3
TGCGCCAGCAGGGCTGAGACAGGCTCTGGAAACACCATATATTTT
CASRAETGSGNTIYF
>TRBV19|.|.|TRBJ1-1
TGTGCCAGTAGCTCGACAGTGAACACTGAAGCTTTCTTT
CASSSTVNTEAFF
>TRBV6-4|.|TRBD2|TRBJ2-3
TGTGCCAGCAGTGGACTAGCGGGGAGCGATACGCAGTATTTT
CASSGLAGSDTQYF
>TRBV7-8|.|.|TRBJ2-7
TGTGCCAGCAGCTTAGGGGGCAGGGTAAGCGAGCAGTACTTC
CASSLGGRVSEQYF
>TRBV19|.|TRBD1|TRBJ1-3
TGTGCCAGTAGGACAGGGGGCTCTGGAAACACCATATATTTT
CASRTGGSGNTIYF
>TRBV6-6|.|.|TRBJ2-7
TGTGCCAGCAGTTACCCGGAGGGCCACGAGCAGTACTTC
CASSYPEGHEQYF
>TRBV28|.|.|TRBJ1-4
TGTGCCAGCAGGGGCGGAGGGGAAAAACTGTTTTTT
CASRGGGEKLFF
>TRBV3-1/TRBV3-2|.|TRBD2|TRBJ2-3
TGTGCCAGCAGCCAAGACTGGAGCGGGGGGCGGACAGATACGCAGTATTTT
CASSQDWSGGRTDTQYF
>TRBV19|.|.|TRBJ2-6
TGTGCCAGCAAAAGGGGGTCTGGGGCCAACGTCCTGACTTTC
CASKRGSGANVLTF
>TRBV28|.|TRBD2|TRBJ2-3
TGTGCCACCCTGACTAGCGGGGGGGGAGATACGCAGTATTTT
CATLTSGGGDTQYF
>TRBV7-2|.|.|TRBJ2-3
TGTGCCAGCAGCTTAGGAGACAGTATCACACACACAGATACGCAGTATTTT
CASSLGDSITHTDTQYF
>TRBV19|.|TRBD1|TRBJ2-7
TGTGCCAGTAGCACTGAGACAGGGGCGACCTACGAGCAGTACTTC
CASSTETGATYEQYF
>TRBV19|.|TRBD1|TRBJ1-2
TGTGCCAGTAGTACCCCTCGGGAGGGGGCACTCTATGGCTACACCTTC
CASSTPREGALYGYTF
>TRBV10-1|.|.|TRBJ2-7
TGCGCCAGCAGTGAGTATCGGGGGAGCTCCTACGAGCAGTACTTC
CASSEYRGSSYEQYF
>TRBV2|.|TRBD2|TRBJ2-5
TGTGCCAGCAGGAAATTAGCGGGAGGGGGCGAGACCCAGTACTTC
CASRKLAGGGETQYF
>TRBV3-1/TRBV3-2|.|.|TRBJ2-3
TGTGCCAGCAGCCCAGACCCGGGAATCACAGATACGCAGTATTTT
CASSPDPGITDTQYF
>TRBV6-1|.|.|TRBJ1-1
TGTGCCAGCAGTGAACTGACAGTGAACACTGAAGCTTTCTTT
CASSELTVNTEAFF
>TRBV7-3|.|.|TRBJ2-1
TGTGCCAGCAGCTCGGACATTTCCTACAATGAGCAGTTCTTC
CASSSDISYNEQFF
>TRBV19|.|.|TRBJ2-7
TGTGCCAGTAGCAAAGATAACAGACCGACTAATACCTACGAGCAGTACTTC
CASSKDNRPTNTYEQYF
>TRBV14|.|TRBD1|TRBJ1-2
TGTGCCAGCAGCTCTCGACAGGGTGGAAATGGCTACACCTTC
CASSSRQGGNGYTF